Listed below are T cell receptor beta chains from one sample, sequenced in a study of blood T cell repertoires in COVID-19. TCRdb's copy holds only in-frame clones and misses some; the assay was immunoSEQ multiplex PCR. Here the sample spans 70,000 to 85,000 clones, 83% being singletons. The sample was peripheral blood. All receptors come from a man aged 80 or over with active or convalescent COVID-19. Each CDR3 is given with its conserved first and last residue. A D gene is named only where the DNA matches it firmly. A clone size is listed for some rows: how often the clone was seen (once, few, many), or a class if it is expanded.

v_gene,d_gene,j_gene,abundance,CDR3nt,CDR3aa
TRBV14,TRBD1,TRBJ2-7,NA,TGTGCCAGCAGCCAAGGCGGGACAGGTGCCTACGAGCAGTACTTC,CASSQGGTGAYEQYF
TRBV7-9,TRBD1,TRBJ2-5,NA,TGTGCCAGCAGCTTAGGCCAGACAGGGAAGGAGACCCAGTACTTC,CASSLGQTGKETQYF
TRBV18,NA,TRBJ1-5,NA,TGTGCCAGCTCACCACCGTCGGGTAGCAATCAGCCCCAGCATTTT,CASSPPSGSNQPQHF
TRBV30,NA,TRBJ1-2,many,TGTGCCTGGAGGACTAGGGCAACATCTAACTATGGCTACACCTTC,CAWRTRATSNYGYTF
TRBV6-6,TRBD1,TRBJ2-2,NA,TGTGCCAGCAGAACAGGGGCCACCGGGGAGCTGTTTTTT,CASRTGATGELFF
TRBV5-1,NA,TRBJ1-1,NA,TGCGCCAGCAGCGCCGGGACACAGAACACTGAAGCTTTCTTT,CASSAGTQNTEAFF
TRBV10-3,TRBD1,TRBJ1-5,NA,TGTGCCATCAGTGAGTCAGGGGGCCCTCAGCCCCAGCATTTT,CAISESGGPQPQHF
TRBV19,NA,TRBJ2-4,NA,TGTGCCAGTACCATGGGAGTGCTTTGGCTAGCCAAAAACATTCAGTACTTC,CASTMGVLWLAKNIQYF
TRBV15,TRBD1,TRBJ2-1,NA,TGTGCCACCAGCAGAGGGTGGACAGGGATCTACAATGAGCAGTTCTTC,CATSRGWTGIYNEQFF
TRBV5-5,NA,TRBJ2-7,few,TGTGCCAGCAGCTTGGAAGGGGGTGTTCAGTTCTGGTACTTC,CASSLEGGVQFWYF
TRBV2,TRBD2,TRBJ2-3,NA,TGTGCCAGCAGTGTCCCCAAAGCGGGGGAGATCACAGATACGCAGTATTTT,CASSVPKAGEITDTQYF
TRBV29-1,TRBD2,TRBJ2-2,NA,TGCAGCGTTGAAATTGGGCTAGCGGGAAAGAACACCGGGGAGCTGTTTTTT,CSVEIGLAGKNTGELFF
TRBV3-1/TRBV3-2,NA,TRBJ2-5,NA,TGTGCCAGCAGCGAGGAGGGAGAGACCCAGTACTTC,CASSEEGETQYF
TRBV5-1,TRBD1,TRBJ2-7,NA,TGCGCCAGCAGCTACGTTGGACAGGGTTACGAGCAGTACTTC,CASSYVGQGYEQYF
TRBV7-8,NA,TRBJ1-1,few,TGTGCCAGCAGCTTAGGACAGGTCTTAACTGAAGCTTTCTTT,CASSLGQVLTEAFF
TRBV6-5,NA,TRBJ1-6,NA,TGTGCCAGCAGTTACTCGTTCGGGAATAATTCACCCCTCCACTTT,CASSYSFGNNSPLHF
TRBV18,TRBD2,TRBJ2-5,NA,TGTGCCAGCTCACCCCTCCTAGCGGGGGGCGGGGAGACCCAGTACTTC,CASSPLLAGGGETQYF
TRBV21-1,NA,TRBJ2-5,once,TGTGCCACCTTAGCTTCGACAGGGAACCCCGGAGAGACCCAGTACTTC,CATLASTGNPGETQYF
TRBV2,NA,TRBJ1-2,NA,TGTGCCAGCAGTGAAGCCCAGGAAGCCTATGGCTACACCTTC,CASSEAQEAYGYTF
TRBV19,NA,TRBJ2-6,NA,TGTGCCAGTAGTCCTCTGGACACTGGGGCCAACGTCCTGACTTTC,CASSPLDTGANVLTF
TRBV6-1,TRBD1,TRBJ1-5,NA,TGTGCCAGCAGTGAAAAACAGGGGGGGAGTCAGCCCCAGCATTTT,CASSEKQGGSQPQHF
TRBV6-2/TRBV6-3,NA,TRBJ1-2,NA,TGTGCCAGCAGTCGACAGCAATATGGCTACACCTTC,CASSRQQYGYTF
TRBV10-1,NA,TRBJ2-2,NA,TGCGCCAGCAGTGAGTCGTTAAACGGGGCCGGGGAGCTGTTTTTT,CASSESLNGAGELFF
TRBV9,TRBD2,TRBJ2-3,NA,TGTGCCAGCAGCGCTGCTGGGGGGGGAGATACGCAGTATTTT,CASSAAGGGDTQYF
TRBV9,NA,TRBJ1-2,NA,TGTGCCAGCAGCGTAGCTGACGACAGATCCTATGGCTACACCTTC,CASSVADDRSYGYTF
TRBV4-2,TRBD2,TRBJ2-2,NA,TGTGCCAGCAGCCAAGTGAGCGGGAGAGGCACCGGGGAGCTGTTTTTT,CASSQVSGRGTGELFF
TRBV6-1,NA,TRBJ1-2,few,TGTGCCAGCAGTGAAAACGAGGGTAACTATGGCTACACCTTC,CASSENEGNYGYTF
TRBV29-1,NA,TRBJ2-5,NA,TGCAGCGTTGTAGAACAGCAAGAGACCCAGTACTTC,CSVVEQQETQYF
TRBV12-3/TRBV12-4,NA,TRBJ1-2,NA,TGTGCCAGCAGGTCCGACAGGTTCTATGGCTACACCTTC,CASRSDRFYGYTF
TRBV7-3,TRBD1,TRBJ2-1,NA,TGTGCCAGCAGCCTAGGACAGGGGGGCAATGAGCAGTTCTTC,CASSLGQGGNEQFF
TRBV7-6,TRBD2,TRBJ2-5,NA,TGTGCCAGCAGCTCACTAGCGGGGAGGTACCAAGAGACCCAGTACTTC,CASSSLAGRYQETQYF
TRBV21-1,NA,TRBJ1-2,NA,TGTGCCAGCAGCAACCGGGACAGCAACCGTCCTTCTAACTATGGCTACACCTTC,CASSNRDSNRPSNYGYTF
TRBV7-6,TRBD1,TRBJ1-1,NA,TGTGCCAGCAGCAATCGAGGGGGCCTGAACACTGAAGCTTTCTTT,CASSNRGGLNTEAFF
TRBV7-6,NA,TRBJ2-3,NA,TGTGCCAGCAGCTTAGGTGTTGGTCGGTTGCCCGATACGCAGTATTTT,CASSLGVGRLPDTQYF
TRBV7-9,NA,TRBJ2-1,NA,TGTGCCAGCAGCATACAGGCCTCCTACAATGAGCAGTTCTTC,CASSIQASYNEQFF
TRBV6-5,NA,TRBJ1-5,NA,TGTGCCAGCAGTTACTCGAAGGGGGAGCAGCCCCAGCATTTT,CASSYSKGEQPQHF
TRBV19,TRBD1,TRBJ2-7,NA,TGTGCCAGTAACCCGGGACAGGGGACGGGTACCTACGAGCAGTACTTC,CASNPGQGTGTYEQYF
TRBV3-1/TRBV3-2,NA,TRBJ1-2,NA,TGTGCCAGCAGCCTTAAGGGGGGGTTCGGCTATGGCTACACCTTC,CASSLKGGFGYGYTF
TRBV28,NA,TRBJ2-5,NA,TGTGCCAGCAGTTTGGGGGGCAGGGCGGGAGAGGGTGGAGAGACCCAGTACTTC,CASSLGGRAGEGGETQYF
TRBV10-3,NA,TRBJ1-1,NA,TGTGCCATCAGGGGAGGGGCGGGGAACACTGAAGCTTTCTTT,CAIRGGAGNTEAFF
TRBV6-1,NA,TRBJ2-2,NA,TGTGCCAGCAGTGAAATAGGCAGGGCGATCGCCGGGGAGCTGTTTTTT,CASSEIGRAIAGELFF
TRBV5-7,NA,TRBJ2-7,NA,TGTGCCAGCAGCCCGGGATGCTACGAGCAGTACTTC,CASSPGCYEQYF
TRBV25-1,NA,TRBJ1-4,NA,TGTGCCAGCAGTGCCGGCGGGGCTAATGAAAAACTGTTTTTT,CASSAGGANEKLFF
TRBV19,TRBD2,TRBJ2-1,NA,TGTGCCACCCGGGGGGGGATCAATGAGCAGTTCTTC,CATRGGINEQFF
TRBV7-3,TRBD1,TRBJ1-1,NA,TGTGCCAGCAGCTTACGTCGGACAGGTTTGAACACTGAAGCTTTCTTT,CASSLRRTGLNTEAFF
TRBV10-1,NA,TRBJ2-1,NA,TGCGCCAGCAGTGAGTCTGAGGGCCGAGAGCAGTTCTTC,CASSESEGREQFF
TRBV18,NA,TRBJ1-1,NA,TGTGCCAGCTCACCCTCGCGTGACACTGAAGCTTTCTTT,CASSPSRDTEAFF
TRBV12-5,NA,TRBJ1-5,NA,TGTGCTAGTGGTTTGGCGGTAAGCGATCAGCCCCAGCATTTT,CASGLAVSDQPQHF
TRBV19,TRBD1,TRBJ1-6,NA,TGTGCCAGTAGCTCTTTCCACCGGGACAGGGCTAATTCACCCCTCCACTTT,CASSSFHRDRANSPLHF
TRBV4-1,NA,TRBJ1-5,once,TGCGCCAGCAGCCAAGTGGAGACGATCAATCAGCCCCAGCATTTT,CASSQVETINQPQHF
TRBV5-5,TRBD1,TRBJ1-5,NA,TGTGCCAGCAGCTTGGTGGCAGGGGGTCAGCCCCAGCATTTT,CASSLVAGGQPQHF
TRBV15,NA,TRBJ1-1,NA,TGTGCCACCAACAGAGATCAGGGAACTGAAGCTTTCTTT,CATNRDQGTEAFF
TRBV6-5,TRBD1,TRBJ1-2,once,TGTGCCAGCAGTTCCGTTGACAGGGGGCTTGGCTACACCTTC,CASSSVDRGLGYTF
TRBV3-1/TRBV3-2,TRBD2,TRBJ2-3,NA,TGTGCCAGCAGCCAGGGACTAGCGGGAGATGAAGATACGCAGTATTTT,CASSQGLAGDEDTQYF
TRBV10-3,TRBD1,TRBJ1-1,few,TGTGCCATCAGTGCGATACAGGGGGGAACTGAAGCTTTCTTT,CAISAIQGGTEAFF